The 9 T cell receptor beta chains presented below share a single source sample, sequenced in a study of T cell responses to AZD1222 COVID-19 vaccine. Method: immunoSEQ multiplex PCR; TCRdb's copy keeps in-frame clones and lacks some. The sample has around 180,000 clones; more than 80% are singletons. The material sequenced was peripheral blood, taken on day 0 of AZD1222 vaccination. All receptors come from an adult in good health.

The chain is built from TRBV18 and TRBJ2-7, with 12 bases fitting TRBD2. The trim removed 6 bases at V and 4 bases at J, leaving 4 bases unmatched. CDR1 KGHSH and CDR2 LQKENI come from the germline V gene. This CDR3 has 14 amino acids. This chain's CDR3 is CASSLAGGPYEQYF. The CDR3 coding sequence is TGTGCCAGCTCGCTAGCGGGAGGGCCTTACGAGCAGTACTTC.

CDR3 in amino acids: CASSGSGLTYNEQFF. CDR3 DNA sequence: TGTGCCAGCAGCGGTAGCGGGCTTACCTACAATGAGCAGTTCTTC. The V gene is TRBV11-2, the J gene TRBJ2-1; 7 nucleotides line up with TRBD2. This CDR3 has 15 residues. J was trimmed by 2 bases and V by 5 bases; bases with no gene match: 6. Germline V gene sequence: CDR1 SGHAT, CDR2 FQNNGV.

The rearrangement links TRBV18 to TRBJ2-2; no definite D call. Trimming left V 6 bases short and J 5 bases short, with 13 bases between. CDR3 length: 14 residues. The germline V gene has CDR1 KGHSH and CDR2 LQKENI. Written as DNA, the CDR3 is TGTGCCAGCTCCCCGCCATCTTCAACCGGGGAGCTGTTTTTT. Amino acid sequence: CASSPPSSTGELFF.

This chain links TRBV6-5 with TRBJ1-6, with D perhaps TRBD1 (5 bases). Germline V gene lookup returns CDR1 MNHEY and CDR2 SVGAGI. This CDR3 is built from 15 residues. V was cut by 6 bases and J by 3 bases, with 12 bases left in between. CDR3 coding DNA: TGTGCCAGCAGCGACGGACAACGCTATAATTCACCCCTCCACTTT. Translation gives CASSDGQRYNSPLHF.

This clone was recorded only once. This chain uses TRBV27 with TRBJ1-2; 10 bases align to TRBD1. Germline V gives CDR1 MNHEY, CDR2 SMNVEV (reference sequence). The trim removed 6 bases at V and 3 bases at J, leaving 7 bases unmatched. The CDR3 extends over 15 amino acids. For the CDR3, the DNA is TGTGCCAGCAGCGACAAGGACAGGGGGTACTATGGCTACACCTTC. Translating it yields CASSDKDRGYYGYTF.

The chain carries TRBV5-4 and TRBJ2-7; no definite D call. This CDR3 spans 13 amino acids. The ends were cut back, 4 bases at V and 9 bases at J, with 17 bases in the middle. CDR1 SGHNT and CDR2 YYREEE come from the germline V gene (reference sequence). Written as DNA, the CDR3 is TGTGCCAGCAGCCCCCAAAACGATAGAGGGCAGTACTTC. Protein sequence: CASSPQNDRGQYF.

The chain links TRBV29-1 to TRBJ1-1, with a weak D call TRBD1 (5 bases). This CDR3 region has 15 residues. The germline V and J ends were trimmed by 1 base and 5 bases, with 17 bases remaining between them. The germline gives CDR1 SQVTM, CDR2 ANQGSEA. DNA for the CDR3: TGCAGCGTTGAAGGGTTACAGGCTCATCGGACTGAAGCTTTCTTT. This gives the protein CSVEGLQAHRTEAFF.

This chain joins TRBV28 and TRBJ2-1; D unresolved. In germline, CDR1 is MDHEN, CDR2 SYDVKM. V was pared by 6 bases and J by 9 bases, with 18 bases between. The CDR3 extends over 14 amino acids. Here the CDR3 DNA reads TGTGCCAGCAGCCTTCACTCGACACTGGTTGAGCAGTTCTTC. Protein product: CASSLHSTLVEQFF.

The rearrangement uses TRBV5-4 and TRBJ1-1; 10 bases line up with TRBD1. The germline CDR1 and CDR2 sequences are SGHNT and YYREEE (reference sequence). The V gene end was trimmed by 3 bases and the J gene end by 6 bases; junction bases not matched to a gene: 5. The CDR3 spans 14 residues. The chain's CDR3 is CASSWTGGRSEAFF. In DNA, the CDR3 is TGTGCCAGCAGCTGGACAGGGGGGAGGTCTGAAGCTTTCTTT.